Listed below are T cell receptor beta chains from one sample, sequenced in a study of blood T cell repertoires in COVID-19. Assay: immunoSEQ multiplex PCR; the TCRdb copy retains only in-frame clones and omits some. The top ten clones hold approximately 34% of a sample with 70,000 or so clones, around 79% of them seen once. The sample was peripheral blood. The source is a woman aged 70-85 years with acute or convalescent COVID-19. Both conserved end residues are part of each CDR3. D genes are given only for firm matches. Size is omitted from some rows. Given values are once, few, many or a class for expanded clones.

cdr3_nt,cdr3_aa,j_call,clone_size,d_call,v_call
TGTGCCAGCAGTAAAGCAGGGAGGAATACTGAAGCTTTCTTT,CASSKAGRNTEAFF,TRBJ1-1,.,.,TRBV11-3
TGTGCCAGCAGCCAAGCCGGGACAGGGCCCTGGGGCTACACCTTC,CASSQAGTGPWGYTF,TRBJ1-2,.,TRBD1,TRBV14
TGTGCCAGCAGCTCCTTAGCTGAAACGCAGTATTTT,CASSSLAETQYF,TRBJ2-3,.,.,TRBV7-2
TGTGCCAGCAGTGAAGCTTTAGGGACAACTGAAGCTTTCTTT,CASSEALGTTEAFF,TRBJ1-1,.,.,TRBV6-1
TGTGCCAGCAGCTTAGGGACAGGGTTTTCAGATACGCAGTATTTT,CASSLGTGFSDTQYF,TRBJ2-3,.,TRBD1,TRBV7-2
TGTGCCACCAGTGACCCCTACAGGGGCCCCGCTTTCTTT,CATSDPYRGPAFF,TRBJ1-1,.,TRBD1,TRBV24-1
TGTGCCATCAGCCCGGACAGGGTCTATGGCTACACCTTC,CAISPDRVYGYTF,TRBJ1-2,.,TRBD1,TRBV10-3
TGCGCCAGCAGCCCTGGGGACAGGGACTCCTACGAGCAGTACTTC,CASSPGDRDSYEQYF,TRBJ2-7,.,TRBD1,TRBV5-1
TGTGCCAGCAGAAAGGGAGGGTTTAGCACAGATACGCAGTATTTT,CASRKGGFSTDTQYF,TRBJ2-3,.,TRBD2,TRBV6-5
TGTGCCAGCTCACCCTCCGCGGGAGTTCACACCGGGGAGCTGTTTTTT,CASSPSAGVHTGELFF,TRBJ2-2,.,TRBD2,TRBV18
TGTGCCAGCAGCCAAGAAGACCGGAGGTATTTT,CASSQEDRRYF,TRBJ2-3,.,.,TRBV14
TGTGCCAGCAGCCAAGATGGGGACACACAGCAGTTCTTC,CASSQDGDTQQFF,TRBJ2-1,.,.,TRBV14
TGTGCCAGCAGCTTAGCTGGACAGGGAAGGCATGGCTACACCTTC,CASSLAGQGRHGYTF,TRBJ1-2,.,TRBD1,TRBV7-9
TGTGCCAGTAGTCGGGATGAGCAGTTCTTC,CASSRDEQFF,TRBJ2-1,.,.,TRBV19
TGTGCCAGCGGGGGGACTAGCGGGATTAGGGACGAGCAGTACTTC,CASGGTSGIRDEQYF,TRBJ2-7,.,TRBD2,TRBV28
TGCAGCTCGTTGGGACAGGGAGTAACTGAAGCTTTCTTT,CSSLGQGVTEAFF,TRBJ1-1,few,TRBD1,TRBV29-1
TGTGCCAGCAGTGAATCTGCCAGGGGGAACATTCAGTACTTC,CASSESARGNIQYF,TRBJ2-4,few,TRBD1,TRBV25-1
TGTGCCAGCAGTGGGCGGACAGGGCTGAGCTCCTACAATGAGCAGTTCTTC,CASSGRTGLSSYNEQFF,TRBJ2-1,.,TRBD1,TRBV6-1
TGTGCCAGCAGTCCACAGGGGAATGAGCAGTTCTTC,CASSPQGNEQFF,TRBJ2-1,.,TRBD1,TRBV6-6
TGCGCCAGCAGCATACGACCGGGACAGGGTAATGAAAAACTGTTTTTT,CASSIRPGQGNEKLFF,TRBJ1-4,.,TRBD1,TRBV5-1
TGTGCCAGCAGCCCCCGGACTAGCGGGAGACTCTTCCCCTACGAGCAGTACTTC,CASSPRTSGRLFPYEQYF,TRBJ2-7,.,TRBD2,TRBV11-2
TGTGCCAGCACCCTTACGGGGAAGGCTTTCTTT,CASTLTGKAFF,TRBJ1-1,.,.,TRBV28
TGTGCCTGGCGAACCGGGACAGGGGGTCCATCGCAGTACTTC,CAWRTGTGGPSQYF,TRBJ2-7,.,TRBD1,TRBV30
TGCGCCAGCAGCTTCACTAGCGGGGGAACCTACGAGCAGTACTTC,CASSFTSGGTYEQYF,TRBJ2-7,.,TRBD2,TRBV5-1
TGTGCCAGCAGTTACTCGAGGAGGACTGAAGCTTTCTTT,CASSYSRRTEAFF,TRBJ1-1,.,.,TRBV6-5
TGTGCCAGCAGCCAAGTAAGCAATGGCTACACCTTC,CASSQVSNGYTF,TRBJ1-2,.,.,TRBV3-1/TRBV3-2
TGTGCCAGTAGTATTTCGGGGGACACTGAAGCTTTCTTT,CASSISGDTEAFF,TRBJ1-1,once,.,TRBV19
TGTGCCAGCAGCTTATTAGCCAGCAATCAGCCCCAGCATTTT,CASSLLASNQPQHF,TRBJ1-5,once,.,TRBV7-2
TGCGCCAGCTCGAAAATACAGGGATCCTACGAGCAGTACTTC,CASSKIQGSYEQYF,TRBJ2-7,.,.,TRBV5-1
TGTGCCAGCAGTGAAAGTCAGGGGGCTAGTTCACCCCTCCACTTT,CASSESQGASSPLHF,TRBJ1-6,once,TRBD1,TRBV2
TGTGCCAGCAGCCAAGTCCGGGACAGTGGGCTTGGGGGCTATGGCTACACCTTC,CASSQVRDSGLGGYGYTF,TRBJ1-2,.,TRBD1,TRBV3-1/TRBV3-2
TGTGCCAGCAGCTTGGTACTAGCGGCCTCCTACGAGCAGTACTTC,CASSLVLAASYEQYF,TRBJ2-7,.,TRBD2,TRBV5-4
TGTGCCACCAGCGGTGACAGGGGGTTCACAGATACGCAGTATTTT,CATSGDRGFTDTQYF,TRBJ2-3,once,TRBD1,TRBV15
TGTGCCAGCCTGGGCCCCTTGTCTTCTGGAAACACCATATATTTT,CASLGPLSSGNTIYF,TRBJ1-3,.,.,TRBV7-2
TGTGCCAGCAGCGGGGGCCGCGGCTCTGGAAACACCATATATTTT,CASSGGRGSGNTIYF,TRBJ1-3,once,.,TRBV5-4
TGTGCCAGCAGCCCCCTGGCGGATGCGGGGAATGAGCAGTTCTTC,CASSPLADAGNEQFF,TRBJ2-1,.,.,TRBV7-8
TGTGCCAGCACCTACCGGGGGGACACTGAAGCTTTCTTT,CASTYRGDTEAFF,TRBJ1-1,.,.,TRBV6-5
TGTGCCAGCAGTGCAGGGTTCGGTCAGCCCCAGCATTTT,CASSAGFGQPQHF,TRBJ1-5,.,.,TRBV2
TGTGCCAGCAGCTTCGGGACAGCCGAAAGGGGTTCACCCCTCCACTTT,CASSFGTAERGSPLHF,TRBJ1-6,.,TRBD1,TRBV7-2
TGTGCCAGCAGCTTGGGGGGCAGGGACAGCGGGGAGCTGTTTTTT,CASSLGGRDSGELFF,TRBJ2-2,.,TRBD1,TRBV5-4
TGTGCCAGCAGTTTCGCAGGGGAAGCCTACGAGCAGTACTTC,CASSFAGEAYEQYF,TRBJ2-7,.,.,TRBV28
TGTGCCAGTAGGGGTGCCGGGAAAGTAAGCAATCAGCCCCAGCATTTT,CASRGAGKVSNQPQHF,TRBJ1-5,few,.,TRBV19
TGTGCCAGCAGGGGACAGGGGGCTGGTTCCCCCCTCCACTTT,CASRGQGAGSPLHF,TRBJ1-6,few,TRBD1,TRBV27
TGTGCCAGCAGCTTAAGCGGGGGGGCTGGGGAGACCCAGTACTTC,CASSLSGGAGETQYF,TRBJ2-5,.,TRBD2,TRBV11-3
TGTGCCAGCAGTCCTTATTCGAATGAGCAGTTCTTC,CASSPYSNEQFF,TRBJ2-1,.,.,TRBV28
TGCGCCAGCAGCCAAGATCAAATGAAGTACTCCTACACCTTC,CASSQDQMKYSYTF,TRBJ1-2,.,.,TRBV4-1
TGCAGCGTTGGGAGCAGTGTTAACTATGGCTACACCTTC,CSVGSSVNYGYTF,TRBJ1-2,.,.,TRBV29-1
TGTGCCAGCAGCTCTGGGCAGGACAGGGGGAACACTGAAGCTTTCTTT,CASSSGQDRGNTEAFF,TRBJ1-1,.,TRBD1,TRBV5-4
TGCGCCAGCTCTTACAGGCTGAACACTGAAGCTTTCTTT,CASSYRLNTEAFF,TRBJ1-1,.,.,TRBV5-1
TGTGCCACCAGCAGAGAGGGTAGGAGACAGGGTCACGAGCAGTACTTC,CATSREGRRQGHEQYF,TRBJ2-7,.,TRBD1,TRBV15
TGTGCCAGCAGCTTCGGGAACACTGAAGCTTTCTTT,CASSFGNTEAFF,TRBJ1-1,once,.,TRBV7-9
TGTGCCAGCTCCCGTAGCGTCTCCTTGGAGCAGTACTTC,CASSRSVSLEQYF,TRBJ2-7,few,.,TRBV18
TGTGCCACCAGCAGAGACAGGTCCTACGAGCAGTACTTC,CATSRDRSYEQYF,TRBJ2-7,.,.,TRBV15